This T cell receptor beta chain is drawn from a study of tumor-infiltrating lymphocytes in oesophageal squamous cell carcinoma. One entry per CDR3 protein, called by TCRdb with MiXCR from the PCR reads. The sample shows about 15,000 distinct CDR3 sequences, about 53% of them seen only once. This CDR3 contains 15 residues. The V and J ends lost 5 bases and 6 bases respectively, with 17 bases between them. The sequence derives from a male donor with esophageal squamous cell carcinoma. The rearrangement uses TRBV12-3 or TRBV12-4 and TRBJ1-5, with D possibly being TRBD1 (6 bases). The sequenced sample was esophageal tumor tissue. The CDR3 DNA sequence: TGTGCCAGCAGTCAGGGGATAAGGTGGGGTCAGCCCCAGCATTTT. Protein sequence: CASSQGIRWGQPQHF.